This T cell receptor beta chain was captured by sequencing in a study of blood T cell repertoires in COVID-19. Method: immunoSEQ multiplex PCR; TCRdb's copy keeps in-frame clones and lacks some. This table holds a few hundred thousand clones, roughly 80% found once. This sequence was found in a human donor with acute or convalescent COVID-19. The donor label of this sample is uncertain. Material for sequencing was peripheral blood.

The CDR3 region is CASTKSRGEEQYF. DNA for the CDR3: TGCGCCAGCACTAAGAGCAGGGGCGAGGAGCAGTACTTC. The V and J genes are TRBV23-1 and TRBJ2-7; the D gene is possibly TRBD1 (6 bases). TRBV23-1 is an ORF, with its function uncertain. This CDR3 has 13 residues. The V gene lost 7 bases and the J gene lost 7 bases, with 17 bases spanning the gap.